The 24 T cell receptor beta chains below were found in one sample sequenced in a study of blood T cell repertoires in COVID-19. This table comes from immunoSEQ multiplex PCR, and its TCRdb copy is limited to in-frame clones, with some not included. The sample shows about 130,000 clones, around four fifths of them seen only once. The sequencing input was peripheral blood. The receptors were gathered from a human donor in a cohort sampled during active COVID-19.

A single count supports this clone. The chain has TRBV5-1 and TRBJ2-1, with TRBD2 matching 14 bases. This CDR3 contains 16 residues. V dropped 4 bases and J dropped 10; count of bases not matched to a gene: 10. Germline V CDR1 and CDR2: SGHRS, YFSETQ. The CDR3 region is CASSGATSGGAGEQFF. Here the CDR3 DNA reads TGCGCCAGCAGCGGCGCGACTAGCGGGGGGGCCGGAGAGCAGTTCTTC. Using reference TRBV5-1 and TRBJ2-1 for the parts outside the CDR3, the full variable domain is KAGVTQTPRYLIKTRGQQVTLSCSPISGHRSVSWYQQTPGQGLQFLFEYFSETQRNKGNFPGRFSGRQFSNSRSEMNVSTLELGDSALYLCASSGATSGGAGEQFFGPGTRLTVL.

The J gene is TRBJ1-1, the V gene TRBV18; D unclear. Germline CDR1 KGHSH, CDR2 LQKENI. V was trimmed by 4 bases and J by 7 bases, leaving 10 bases between them. CDR3 length: 12 amino acids. The CDR3 DNA reads as TGTGCCAGCTCACTAGATCGGGGTGAAGCTTTCTTT. It encodes CASSLDRGEAFF.

V and J are TRBV9 and TRBJ2-1; TRBD1 matches at 7 bases. With 0 bases clipped from V and 5 bases from J, the junction kept 5 bases outside the gene matches. CDR1 is SGDLS, CDR2 YYNGEE, per germline. The CDR3 length is 15 residues. The CDR3 sequence is CASSVGVTGHNEQFF. In DNA, the CDR3 is TGTGCCAGCAGCGTAGGTGTGACAGGGCACAATGAGCAGTTCTTC.

V usage is TRBV14 and J usage is TRBJ2-3; D may be TRBD2 (6 bases). The CDR3 has 15 amino acids. In germline, CDR1 is SGHDN, CDR2 FVKESK. V gave up 5 bases and J gave up 0 bases, with 12 bases separating them. CDR3 region: CASSFGGFSTDTQYF. CDR3 nucleotide sequence: TGTGCCAGCAGCTTCGGGGGATTCAGCACAGATACGCAGTATTTT.

The chain uses TRBV15 and TRBJ1-2, with D maybe TRBD1 (5 bases). The CDR3 has 13 amino acids. Deletions cut 5 bases from V and 5 bases from J, with 12 bases between. Per germline, CDR1 LNHNV and CDR2 YYDKDF (reference sequence). The CDR3 bases are TGTGCCACCAGCGGCATGGGGCTGTATGGCTACACCTTC. The encoded protein is CATSGMGLYGYTF. The variable domain in full, with the rest retrieved from reference TRBV15 and TRBJ1-2, is DAMVIQNPRYQVTQFGKPVTLSCSQTLNHNVMYWYQQKSSQAPKLLFHYYDKDFNNEADTPDNFQSRRPNTSFCFLDIRSPGLGDTAMYLCATSGMGLYGYTFGSGTRLTVV.

The chain's CDR3 is CAIRRQGSAQNEQYF. The CDR3 DNA reads as TGTGCCATCAGGAGACAGGGTTCAGCTCAGAACGAGCAGTACTTC. The J gene is TRBJ2-7, the V gene TRBV10-3, with TRBD1 matching over 7 bases. The CDR3 sequence is 15 residues long. CDR1 and CDR2 from the germline V gene are ENHRY and SYGVKD. The V segment lost 6 bases and the J segment 5 bases; nucleotides outside the gene matches: 13.

The chain links TRBV3-1 (or the pseudogene TRBV3-2) to TRBJ2-1; 11 bases agree with TRBD2. The CDR3 is 17 amino acids. With V trimmed by 4 bases and J by 7 bases, 12 bases remained unmatched. Per the germline V gene, CDR1 is LGHDT and CDR2 is YNNKEL (reference sequence). The CDR3 bases are TGTGCCAGCAGCCTGAAACAGGGGACTAGCGGACGGAATGAGCAGTTCTTC. Translated: CASSLKQGTSGRNEQFF.

The chain recombines TRBV3-1 (or the pseudogene TRBV3-2) with TRBJ2-2; 11 bases fit TRBD2. The CDR3 has 15 amino acids. CDR1 and CDR2 from the germline V gene are LGHDT and YNNKEL (reference sequence). V was clipped by 1 base and J by 6 bases; unmatched bases: 1. The CDR3 reads CASSQVAGGSGELFF. The DNA for the CDR3 is TGTGCCAGCAGCCAAGTAGCGGGGGGGTCCGGGGAGCTGTTTTTT.

The chain uses TRBV2 and TRBJ2-7, with 11 bases aligning to TRBD1. V gave up 4 bases and J gave up 7 bases; unmatched junction bases: 6. The CDR3 spans 14 residues. CDR1 is SNHLY and CDR2 is FYNNEI in the germline V gene. CDR3 protein: CASSAWDRGGEQYF. CDR3 in DNA: TGTGCCAGCAGTGCCTGGGACAGGGGGGGGGAGCAGTACTTC.

This chain uses TRBV18 with TRBJ1-2; tentatively, D is TRBD1 (6 bases). The CDR3 runs to 14 residues. Germline assignment: CDR1 KGHSH and CDR2 LQKENI. V lost 3 bases, J lost 2 bases, and 10 bases lay in between. CDR3 protein: CASSPTGQNYGYTF. Here the CDR3 DNA reads TGTGCCAGCTCACCTACCGGACAGAACTATGGCTACACCTTC.

The V and J genes are TRBV5-6 and TRBJ2-7; TRBD2 matches at 8 bases. V was pared by 0 bases and J by 3 bases, with 5 bases of the junction left unmatched. This CDR3 is built from 15 residues. Germline lookup yields CDR1 SGHDT and CDR2 YYEEEE. This chain's CDR3 is CASSLGGTRGYEQYF. CDR3 in DNA: TGTGCCAGCAGCTTGGGAGGGACTAGGGGCTACGAGCAGTACTTC. Full variable domain (outside the CDR3, taken from reference TRBV5-6 and TRBJ2-7): DAGVTQSPTHLIKTRGQQVTLRCSPKSGHDTVSWYQQALGQGPQFIFQYYEEEERQRGNFPDRFSGHQFPNYSSELNVNALLLGDSALYLCASSLGGTRGYEQYFGPGTRLTVT.

This clone was picked up a small number of times. V and J are TRBV15 and TRBJ2-1; TRBD1 matches at 7 bases. There are 15 residues in the CDR3. Per the germline V gene, CDR1 is LNHNV and CDR2 is YYDKDF (reference sequence). Trimming at V came to 1 base and at J to 5 bases, leaving 5 bases not matched to a gene. The DNA for the CDR3 is TGTGCCACCAGCAGAGGTAGGGGGCTCAACAATGAGCAGTTCTTC. Protein product: CATSRGRGLNNEQFF.

V gene TRBV5-1 combines with J gene TRBJ2-5, with D perhaps matching TRBD1 (5 bases). This CDR3 region has 14 residues. Germline V lookup: CDR1 SGHRS, CDR2 YFSETQ. V lost 0 bases and J lost 1, with 7 bases in between. The CDR3 spells CASSLGGVQETQYF. The DNA for the CDR3 is TGCGCCAGCAGCTTGGGGGGCGTCCAAGAGACCCAGTACTTC.

CDR3 amino acids: CSASRELTTEAFF. In DNA, the CDR3 is TGCAGTGCTAGTCGGGAACTTACCACTGAAGCTTTCTTT. This rearrangement joins TRBV20-1 to TRBJ1-1; D unclear. V lost 3 bases and J lost 4, with 12 bases in between. Germline V gives CDR1 DFQATT, CDR2 SNEGSKA (reference sequence). The CDR3 is 13 residues long.

The CDR3 DNA reads as TGTGCCAGTAGTACACAGGGGGGAGGCAATCAGCCCCAGCATTTT. This sequence encodes CASSTQGGGNQPQHF. J is TRBJ1-5 and V is TRBV19; TRBD1 agrees at 8 bases. Per germline, CDR1 LNHDA and CDR2 SQIVND (reference sequence). The CDR3 covers 15 residues. Trimming took 4 bases from V and 2 from J; bases not matched to a gene: 4.

CDR3 residues: CASSQSSKETQYF. DNA for the CDR3: TGCGCCAGCAGCCAATCAAGCAAAGAGACCCAGTACTTC. The V call is TRBV4-1, the J call TRBJ2-5; no clear D. This CDR3 is 13 amino acids long. Germline-derived CDR1 and CDR2 are MGHRA and YSYEKL. V shed 2 bases and J shed 3 bases, with 7 bases lying between them.

As to this clone: At one of its ends the junction is not consistent with the germline gene, which may arise from a read error. The genes are TRBV6-1 and TRBJ1-3; weak D call: TRBD1 (6 bases). This CDR3 has 12 amino acids. CDR1 is MNHNS and CDR2 is SASEGT in the germline V gene. The CDR3 region has the DNA TGTGCCAGCAGTCAGACACAGGGAGCCGCCGATTTT. It codes for CASSQTQGAADF.

This chain uses TRBV2 with TRBJ1-2, with D possibly TRBD1 on 5 matching bases. Per the germline V gene, CDR1 is SNHLY and CDR2 is FYNNEI. V was pared by 7 bases and J by 2 bases, with 20 bases between. This CDR3 has 16 residues. CDR3 sequence: CASKDGPWGENYGYTF. In DNA, the CDR3 is TGTGCCAGCAAAGATGGCCCATGGGGGGAAAACTATGGCTACACCTTC.

V and J are TRBV19 and TRBJ2-6; 10 bases match TRBD1. The CDR3 has 14 amino acids. V lost 3 bases, J lost 9 bases, and 2 bases stayed unmatched. Germline V gene data show CDR1 as LNHDA and CDR2 as SQIVND (reference sequence). CDR3 amino acids: CASSMTGGVNVLTF. CDR3 in DNA: TGTGCCAGTAGTATGACAGGGGGCGTCAACGTCCTGACTTTC.

This chain connects TRBV24-1 to TRBJ2-3; tentative D call: TRBD2 (7 bases). The CDR3 consists of 14 residues. Per the germline V gene, CDR1 is KGHDR and CDR2 is SFDVKD. Trimming took 10 bases from V and 1 from J, leaving 14 bases between them. CDR3 sequence reads: CATAGGPGTDTQYF. DNA of the CDR3: TGTGCCACGGCCGGGGGGCCCGGCACAGATACGCAGTATTTT.

The count of this clone is one. The J gene is TRBJ1-1, the V gene TRBV7-8; no firm D call. Per the germline V gene, CDR1 is SGHVS and CDR2 is FQNEAQ. CDR3 size: 15 residues. The germline V and J ends were trimmed by 4 bases and 5 bases, with 17 bases remaining between them. The CDR3 nucleotides read TGTGCCAGCAGCTCCGGCCCTGAGGGAGGGACTGAAGCTTTCTTT. As protein: CASSSGPEGGTEAFF.

The chain uses TRBV27 and TRBJ2-3, with a tentative D call TRBD1 (6 bases). CDR3 length: 14 residues. V dropped 0 bases and J dropped 9 bases, with 13 bases sitting between them. Germline V CDR1 and CDR2: MNHEY, SMNVEV (reference sequence). The CDR3 nucleotides read TGTGCCAGCAGTTTATCTGGGGGCCGAGGAACGCAGTATTTT. Its translation is CASSLSGGRGTQYF.

This clone was recorded only once. This chain uses TRBV7-8 with TRBJ2-1; TRBD2 aligns across 10 bases. With V trimmed by 6 bases and J by 2 bases, 4 bases remained unmatched. CDR1 SGHVS and CDR2 FQNEAQ come from the germline V gene. The CDR3 covers 15 residues. The CDR3 DNA sequence: TGTGCCAGCAGACCCAGCGGGGGGGCCTACAATGAGCAGTTCTTC. Encoded protein: CASRPSGGAYNEQFF.

This chain uses TRBV30 with TRBJ1-3; 7 bases line up with TRBD1. Unmatched junction bases numbered 6, after V lost 8 bases and J lost 2 bases. The length of the CDR3 is 13 residues. Germline values: CDR1 GTSNPN, CDR2 SVGIG (reference sequence). The CDR3 spells CALMTGTGNTIYF. The CDR3, as DNA: TGTGCCCTGATGACAGGGACTGGAAACACCATATATTTT. Looking up the rest from reference TRBV30 and TRBJ1-3 gives the full variable domain: SQTIHQWPATLVQPVGSPLSLECTVEGTSNPNLYWYRQAAGRGLQLLFYSVGIGQISSEVPQNLSASRPQDRQFILSSKKLLLSDSGFYLCALMTGTGNTIYFGEGSWLTVV.